What follows are 31 T cell receptor beta chains derived from one specimen sequenced in a study of CD8+ T cells in alopecia areata. cDNA serving as the sequencing template came from extracted, reverse transcribed RNA. Clones were sequenced by immunoSEQ multiplex PCR, and TCRdb holds only the in-frame ones, with some missing. This repertoire shows about 120,000 clones, about 50% found once; its top ten account for roughly 0.45%. Treatment noted: oral pan-JAK inhibitor, 5-10 mg twice daily. The sequences come from CD4+ T cells sorted from blood, collected at week 4, from a patient treated with tofacitinib. These receptors came from a human donor with alopecia areata.

This clone was detected ten times or more. This chain links TRBV28 with TRBJ2-2; perhaps TRBD2 as D (6 bases). This CDR3 is built from 15 residues. The germline CDR1 and CDR2 sequences are MDHEN and SYDVKM. V was pared by 2 bases and J by 0 bases, with 7 bases between. CDR3: CASSLAGPNTGELFF. CDR3 bases: TGTGCCAGCAGTTTAGCGGGACCGAACACCGGGGAGCTGTTTTTT.

The sample holds a few counts of this clone. The V call is TRBV11-3, the J call TRBJ2-1; D may be TRBD2 (5 bases). This CDR3 has 13 residues. Germline CDR1 reads SGHNT; CDR2 reads YENEEA. Trimming pared 5 bases from V and 6 bases from J, leaving 11 bases between. CDR3 amino acids: CASSPRRGNEQFF. The CDR3, as DNA: TGTGCCAGCAGCCCCAGACGGGGCAATGAGCAGTTCTTC.

V usage is TRBV27 and J usage is TRBJ1-2; D gene ambiguous. Deletions cut 0 bases from V and 1 base from J, with 9 bases between. Germline V gene data show CDR1 as MNHEY and CDR2 as SMNVEV (reference sequence). The CDR3 is 15 amino acids. DNA of the CDR3: TGTGCCAGCAGTTTATCGTCGGGTGGTAACTATGGCTACACCTTC. It yields the protein CASSLSSGGNYGYTF.

The chain joins TRBV4-1 to TRBJ2-1; possible D gene TRBD2, 6 bases. CDR1 is MGHRA and CDR2 is YSYEKL in the germline V gene. The CDR3 spans 16 residues. The V end lost 7 bases, the J end lost 5 bases, and 21 bases lay between the germline ends. Here the CDR3 DNA reads TGCGCCAGCATCGCAATCGGAGGGCCCCTACACAATGAGCAGTTCTTC. It is translated as CASIAIGGPLHNEQFF.

V and J are TRBV14 and TRBJ2-5; D ambiguous. The ends were cut back, 1 base at V and 6 bases at J, with 6 bases in the middle. Germline V gene sequence: CDR1 SGHDN, CDR2 FVKESK. The CDR3 totals 12 residues. The CDR3 reads CASSQGMQTQYF. The CDR3, as DNA: TGTGCCAGCAGCCAAGGGATGCAGACCCAGTACTTC.

This chain links TRBV30 with TRBJ1-2; possibly TRBD1 for D (5 bases). There are 11 residues in the CDR3. V lost 2 bases, J lost 6 bases, and 7 bases lay in between. Germline assignment: CDR1 GTSNPN and CDR2 SVGIG (reference sequence). CDR3 in amino acids: CAWSWGDGYTF. As DNA, the CDR3 is TGTGCCTGGAGTTGGGGGGATGGCTACACCTTC.

The CDR3 loop is CASSPTSGFETQYF. The CDR3 DNA follows: TGTGCCAGCAGCCCCACTAGCGGGTTTGAGACCCAGTACTTC. The V call is TRBV28, the J call TRBJ2-5; 9 bases agree with TRBD2. The CDR3 loop spans 14 amino acids. V shed 6 bases and J 5 bases; nucleotides not matched to a gene: 7. CDR1 is MDHEN, CDR2 SYDVKM, per germline.

The chain uses TRBV30 and TRBJ2-1; 7 bases align to TRBD1. V lost 3 bases and J lost 7; bases outside the gene matches: 18. This CDR3 spans 17 amino acids. Germline V gene sequence: CDR1 GTSNPN, CDR2 SVGIG (reference sequence). The DNA for the CDR3 is TGTGCCTGGAGAGGATCCGGGACAGACTTCTTTGTAAATGAGCAGTTCTTC. It specifies CAWRGSGTDFFVNEQFF.

The rearrangement links TRBV30 to TRBJ2-1; unclear D gene. The CDR3 totals 13 residues. CDR1 and CDR2 from the germline V gene are GTSNPN and SVGIG (reference sequence). The ends were cut back, 2 bases at V and 5 bases at J, with 10 bases in the middle. CDR3 nucleotides: TGTGCCTGGAGTTTACAAGCAAACAATGAGCAGTTCTTC. It yields the protein CAWSLQANNEQFF. Looking up the rest from reference TRBV30 and TRBJ2-1 gives the full variable domain: SQTIHQWPATLVQPVGSPLSLECTVEGTSNPNLYWYRQAAGRGLQLLFYSVGIGQISSEVPQNLSASRPQDRQFILSSKKLLLSDSGFYLCAWSLQANNEQFFGPGTRLTVL.

The chain is built from TRBV30 and TRBJ1-1; D not resolved. CDR1 is GTSNPN and CDR2 is SVGIG in the germline V gene (reference sequence). Trimming removed 4 bases at V and 1 base at J, with 16 bases between. CDR3 size: 15 residues. CDR3 in amino acids: CAWTPGGSRNTEAFF. The CDR3 DNA sequence: TGTGCCTGGACCCCGGGAGGCAGCAGGAACACTGAAGCTTTCTTT.

This clone occurred a few times. The rearrangement links TRBV12-5 to TRBJ1-2; D gene ambiguous. CDR1 and CDR2 (germline): LGHNT, FRNRAP. V lost 1 base, J lost 4 bases, and 7 bases lay in between. This CDR3 is 13 amino acids long. CDR3 protein: CASGLDSFYGYTF. The CDR3 nucleotides are TGTGCTAGTGGTTTGGACAGCTTCTATGGCTACACCTTC. The complete variable domain, with remaining parts taken from reference TRBV12-5 and TRBJ1-2, reads DARVTQTPRHKVTEMGQEVTMRCQPILGHNTVFWYRQTMMQGLELLAYFRNRAPLDDSGMPKDRFSAEMPDATLATLKIQPSEPRDSAVYFCASGLDSFYGYTFGSGTRLTVV.

The chain has TRBV7-9 and TRBJ1-4; TRBD1 might be the D (5 bases). From germline, CDR1 is SEHNR and CDR2 FQNEAQ (reference sequence). Trimming stripped 4 bases from V and 1 base from J, with 22 bases between. The CDR3 extends over 19 amino acids. The CDR3 here is CASSSGRAGGRKTNEKLFF. The CDR3 bases are TGTGCCAGCAGCTCGGGGCGGGCAGGAGGACGAAAAACTAATGAAAAACTGTTTTTT.

The rearrangement joins TRBV5-1 to TRBJ2-7; D is perhaps TRBD1 (6 bases). The CDR3 contains 14 residues. Trimming shortened V by 0 bases and J by 0 bases, and 7 bases separated the two germline ends. Germline loops: CDR1 SGHRS, CDR2 YFSETQ. This chain's CDR3 is CASSLGDTSYEQYF. As DNA, the CDR3 is TGCGCCAGCAGCTTGGGGGACACCTCCTACGAGCAGTACTTC.

The CDR3 protein is CASSLGASGRAGETQYF. Written as DNA, the CDR3 is TGTGCCAGCAGCCTTGGGGCTAGCGGGAGGGCCGGAGAGACCCAGTACTTC. This chain uses TRBV4-2 with TRBJ2-5, with 12 bases that match TRBD2. The CDR3 totals 17 residues. Germline V gene data show CDR1 as LGHNA and CDR2 as YNFKEQ. After removal of 4 bases from V and 4 bases from J, the junction contained 10 bases not matched to a gene.

V gene TRBV6-5 combines with J gene TRBJ1-1, with 8 bases that match TRBD1. Per the germline V gene, CDR1 is MNHEY and CDR2 is SVGAGI. CDR3 length: 14 residues. V shed 2 bases, J shed 4 bases, and the junction held 3 bases outside the gene matches. CDR3 residues: CASSYGQGATEAFF. As DNA, the CDR3 is TGTGCCAGCAGTTACGGTCAGGGGGCCACTGAAGCTTTCTTT.

The rearrangement uses TRBV5-1 and TRBJ1-2; D not resolved. V was cut by 0 bases and J by 5 bases, with 11 bases left in between. The CDR3 covers 14 residues. Per the germline V gene, CDR1 is SGHRS and CDR2 is YFSETQ. The CDR3 coding sequence is TGCGCCAGCAGCTTGGAGCCCGGGCCTTATGGCTACACCTTC. Translation gives CASSLEPGPYGYTF.

This clone has just a few counts. The chain uses TRBV6-5 and TRBJ2-7; 9 bases align to TRBD2. This CDR3 comprises 15 residues. J was trimmed by 3 bases and V by 0 bases; bases with no gene match: 3. CDR1 and CDR2 from the germline V gene are MNHEY and SVGAGI. CDR3 DNA: TGTGCCAGCAGTTACTCTGTAGCGGGAGTCTACGAGCAGTACTTC. Translated: CASSYSVAGVYEQYF.

This clone was recorded only once. The chain is built from TRBV6-5 and TRBJ1-1, with D unresolved. V gave up 8 bases and J gave up 2 bases, with 9 bases separating them. This CDR3 has 12 amino acids. Germline CDR1 reads MNHEY; CDR2 reads SVGAGI. The DNA for the CDR3 is TGTGCCAGCGCCCAACCTAACACTGAAGCTTTCTTT. The encoded protein is CASAQPNTEAFF.

V is TRBV2 and J is TRBJ2-7; 7 bases agree with TRBD2. The germline gives CDR1 SNHLY, CDR2 FYNNEI. This CDR3 is built from 16 residues. V gave up 0 bases and J gave up 2 bases; unmatched junction bases: 7. The CDR3 loop is CASSEALLAETYEQYF. The CDR3 DNA reads as TGTGCCAGCAGTGAAGCGCTTCTAGCGGAAACCTACGAGCAGTACTTC.

J is TRBJ1-1 and V is TRBV6-5; D is ambiguous. CDR1 and CDR2 from the germline V gene are MNHEY and SVGAGI. V lost 6 bases to trimming and J lost 6 bases, with 17 bases between them. The CDR3 covers 14 residues. CDR3 sequence (DNA): TGTGCCAGCAGCCGGGCCGATCCCAAGGCTGAAGCTTTCTTT. It specifies CASSRADPKAEAFF.

This clone was seen more than once but under ten times. The chain's CDR3 is CASRQSGTDSYEQYF. The CDR3, as DNA: TGCGCCAGCAGACAATCCGGGACGGACTCCTACGAGCAGTACTTC. The V call is TRBV4-1, the J call TRBJ2-7; D possibly matches TRBD1 or TRBD2 (5 bases each). The germline V gene has CDR1 MGHRA and CDR2 YSYEKL. Trimming shortened V by 6 bases and J by 0 bases, and 15 bases separated the two germline ends. This CDR3 region has 15 residues.

The genes are TRBV30 and TRBJ1-5; D is uncertain. The CDR3 length is 13 residues. Germline CDR1 reads GTSNPN; CDR2 reads SVGIG (reference sequence). Trimming cost V 1 base and J 2 bases, with 6 bases left between them. The CDR3 reads CAWSARGNQPQHF. As DNA, the CDR3 is TGTGCCTGGAGTGCCAGAGGCAATCAGCCCCAGCATTTT.

The chain joins TRBV6-1 to TRBJ2-5, with a tentative D call TRBD2 (5 bases). V was trimmed by 6 bases and J by 5 bases, leaving 13 bases between them. Germline loops: CDR1 MNHNS, CDR2 SASEGT. The CDR3 has 13 residues. The CDR3 DNA sequence: TGTGCCAGCAGGAAAGCGGCGACGGAGACCCAGTACTTC. It translates to CASRKAATETQYF.

V and J are TRBV9 and TRBJ1-1; possibly TRBD1 for D (5 bases). V shed 2 bases and J shed 0 bases, with 11 bases lying between them. The CDR3 loop spans 15 amino acids. In germline, CDR1 is SGDLS, CDR2 YYNGEE. CDR3 nucleotide sequence: TGTGCCAGCAGCGTCCGAGGAGGGGTGAACACTGAAGCTTTCTTT. Translating gives CASSVRGGVNTEAFF.

This chain connects TRBV4-2 to TRBJ1-4; D remains unclear. CDR3 length: 14 amino acids. Trimming shortened V by 1 base and J by 7 bases, and 10 bases separated the two germline ends. Looked up from germline, CDR1 is LGHNA and CDR2 is YNFKEQ. This CDR3 reads CASSQGERAEKLFF. As DNA, the CDR3 is TGTGCCAGCAGCCAAGGGGAGCGGGCTGAAAAACTGTTTTTT.

V usage is TRBV30 and J usage is TRBJ1-5; possibly TRBD1 for D (6 bases). Germline assignment: CDR1 GTSNPN and CDR2 SVGIG (reference sequence). The CDR3 consists of 15 residues. Trimming took 4 bases from V and 2 from J, leaving 15 bases between them. CDR3 bases: TGTGCCTGGAATATCCAGGGGATGGGCAATCAGCCCCAGCATTTT. Protein sequence: CAWNIQGMGNQPQHF.

V is TRBV30 and J is TRBJ1-5; 11 nucleotides align to TRBD1. CDR1 is GTSNPN and CDR2 is SVGIG in the germline V gene (reference sequence). The V and J ends lost 0 bases and 6 bases, in that order; junction bases with no gene match: 10. The CDR3 spans 17 residues. The CDR3 reads CAWSVGTGGPFSQPQHF. Written as DNA, the CDR3 is TGTGCCTGGAGTGTGGGGACAGGGGGTCCTTTCAGTCAGCCCCAGCATTTT.

In the case of this clone: This sample includes further DNA sequences coding for the same CDR3. The chain carries TRBV30 and TRBJ2-5; no reliable D call. Germline lookup yields CDR1 GTSNPN and CDR2 SVGIG (reference sequence). Trimming took off 1 base at V and 1 base at J, with 1 base between the two ends. CDR3 size: 11 residues. Here the CDR3 DNA reads TGTGCCTGGAGTGCCCAAGAGACCCAGTACTTC. Its protein product is CAWSAQETQYF.

This clone has more than one count but fewer than ten. The V and J genes are TRBV25-1 and TRBJ2-7, with 8 bases aligning to TRBD1. CDR3 length equals 13 residues. Germline-derived CDR1 and CDR2 are MGHDK and SYGVNS. Trimming at V came to 7 bases and at J to 6 bases, leaving 8 bases not matched to a gene. The CDR3 spells CASTGTGTGEQYF. CDR3 sequence (DNA): TGTGCCAGCACCGGAACCGGGACAGGCGAGCAGTACTTC.

The chain combines TRBV7-9 with TRBJ1-4, with no clear D. Germline V gene sequence: CDR1 SEHNR, CDR2 FQNEAQ (reference sequence). The length of the CDR3 is 15 residues. Trimming cost V 2 bases and J 4 bases, with 11 bases left between them. The CDR3 nucleotides read TGTGCCAGCAGCTTACCGGGAGCGGTTAATGAAAAACTGTTTTTT. Translation gives CASSLPGAVNEKLFF.

The J gene is TRBJ1-5, the V gene TRBV18; D ambiguous. CDR3 size: 13 residues. Trimming pared 0 bases from V and 0 bases from J, leaving 0 bases between. Germline V lookup: CDR1 KGHSH, CDR2 LQKENI. CDR3 in amino acids: CASSPPSNQPQHF. The CDR3 region has the DNA TGTGCCAGCTCACCACCTAGCAATCAGCCCCAGCATTTT.